This T cell receptor beta chain stems from a study of CD8 T cells in ankylosing spondylitis. The germline V and J ends were trimmed by 0 bases and 4 bases, with 7 bases remaining between them. Germline V gene sequence: CDR1 MGHRA, CDR2 YSYEKL. The CDR3 totals 14 residues. This clonotype was observed many times. Its matching antigen is unknown. 5'-RACE, quantitative and with molecular barcodes, yielded the TCR beta libraries. TCRdb re-called the 5' RACE reads through MiXCR, storing one row per CDR3 protein. The repertoire consists of 350,000 to 450,000 distinct CDR3 sequences, with roughly 25% occurring once and the leading ten covering about 0.89%. Whole-study results and caveats: Typical of ankylosing spondylitis blood, it appeared, was a TCR beta motif of eight highly homologous variants. Both synovial fluid and blood in reactive arthritis had previously been reported to carry some motif variants.

This chain connects TRBV4-1 to TRBJ2-1; TRBD2 might be the D (6 bases). The specimen was blood, either unsorted or a sorted T cell fraction (not recorded which). The clonotype originates from a male donor with ankylosing spondylitis. This CDR3 reads CASSQEEGYNEQFF. The CDR3 bases are TGCGCCAGCAGCCAAGAGGAGGGTTACAATGAGCAGTTCTTC.